This passage covers 28 T cell receptor beta chains from one sample sequenced in a study of blood T cell repertoires in COVID-19. Sequencing was performed with immunoSEQ multiplex PCR; in TCRdb, only in-frame clones are kept and a portion is missing. The table records 40,000 to 55,000 clones, around four fifths of them present only once. The material sequenced was PBMCs or T cells enriched from blood (not recorded which). These TCRs come from a woman aged 50 to 60 with acute COVID-19.

The gene calls are TRBV6-4 and TRBJ2-3; weak D call: TRBD1 (5 bases). CDR1 and CDR2 from the germline V gene are MRHNA and SNTAGT. The CDR3 spans 15 residues. V lost 3 bases and J 0 bases, leaving 10 bases between the germline ends. CDR3 loop: CASSEQATSTDTQYF. CDR3 DNA sequence: TGTGCCAGCAGTGAACAGGCGACTAGCACAGATACGCAGTATTTT.

The V call is TRBV19, the J call TRBJ2-3; 8 nucleotides line up with TRBD2. The CDR3 contains 16 residues. Unmatched junction bases numbered 7, after V lost 3 bases and J lost 2 bases. Germline V gene sequence: CDR1 LNHDA, CDR2 SQIVND (reference sequence). Here the CDR3 reads CASSMASGGVTDTQYF. CDR3 coding DNA: TGTGCCAGTAGTATGGCCAGCGGGGGCGTCACAGATACGCAGTATTTT.

The J gene is TRBJ1-5, the V gene TRBV25-1; D remains ambiguous. CDR3 length: 11 residues. Germline CDR1 and CDR2: MGHDK and SYGVNS. V lost 4 bases and J 9 bases, leaving 7 bases between the germline ends. The CDR3 loop reads CASSGEGPQHF. CDR3 nucleotides: TGTGCCAGCAGTGGAGAGGGGCCCCAGCATTTT.

J is TRBJ1-3 and V is TRBV5-6; D gene unclear. The CDR3 has 14 amino acids. Trimming took off 4 bases at V and 1 base at J, with 9 bases between the two ends. Germline CDR1 and CDR2: SGHDT and YYEEEE. CDR3 nucleotides: TGTGCCAGCAGCCGACGGGATTCTGGAAACACCATATATTTT. Encoded protein: CASSRRDSGNTIYF.

A single count supports this clone. V usage is TRBV7-9 and J usage is TRBJ2-5, with D tentatively TRBD1 (6 bases). The V end lost 7 bases, the J end lost 2 bases, and 14 bases lay between the germline ends. This CDR3 has 14 amino acids. CDR1 and CDR2 from the germline V gene are SEHNR and FQNEAQ (reference sequence). CDR3 loop: CASTVEGVQETQYF. CDR3 DNA: TGTGCCAGCACCGTAGAGGGGGTACAAGAGACCCAGTACTTC. The variable domain in full, with the rest retrieved from reference TRBV7-9 and TRBJ2-5, is DTGVSQNPRHKITKRGQNVTFRCDPISEHNRLYWYRQTLGQGPEFLTYFQNEAQLEKSRLLSDRFSAERPKGSFSTLEIQRTEQGDSAMYLCASTVEGVQETQYFGPGTRLLVL.

The rearrangement uses TRBV4-1 and TRBJ2-1; 7 bases agree with TRBD1. Germline values: CDR1 MGHRA, CDR2 YSYEKL. Trimming at V came to 0 bases and at J to 6 bases, leaving 8 bases not matched to a gene. The CDR3 consists of 16 residues. CDR3 sequence (DNA): TGCGCCAGCAGCCAAGATTTAAGACAGGGTTCCAATGAGCAGTTCTTC. Translating gives CASSQDLRQGSNEQFF.

This clone has ten or more counts. V and J are TRBV5-1 and TRBJ2-2; 11 nucleotides align to TRBD2. The V gene's germline CDR1 is SGHRS and CDR2 YFSETQ. V lost 1 base, J lost 7 bases, and 15 bases stayed unmatched. CDR3 length: 19 amino acids. The CDR3 reads CASSLKLAGATIQGGELFF. DNA of the CDR3: TGCGCCAGCAGCTTGAAACTAGCGGGGGCAACCATCCAGGGCGGGGAGCTGTTTTTT.

The chain carries TRBV19 and TRBJ1-2; 9 bases are a match to TRBD1. The CDR3 has 15 residues. Germline-derived CDR1 and CDR2 are LNHDA and SQIVND (reference sequence). V lost 3 bases to trimming and J lost 2 bases; unmatched junction nucleotides: 4. The CDR3 region has the DNA TGTGCCAGTAGTATCCCCGGGACAGGGAACTATGGCTACACCTTC. As protein: CASSIPGTGNYGYTF.

The chain links TRBV15 to TRBJ1-4; D is possibly TRBD1 (5 bases). Germline CDR1 and CDR2: LNHNV and YYDKDF (reference sequence). There are 14 residues in the CDR3. V was clipped by 4 bases and J by 6 bases, with 12 bases between them. The CDR3 reads CATSNRGLDEKLFF. Here the CDR3 DNA reads TGTGCCACCAGCAACCGGGGGTTGGATGAAAAACTGTTTTTT.

The J gene is TRBJ2-7, the V gene TRBV5-1; D is undetermined. Germline V gene lookup returns CDR1 SGHRS and CDR2 YFSETQ. The CDR3 runs to 13 residues. V was trimmed by 0 bases and J by 7 bases, leaving 11 bases between them. CDR3 sequence reads: CASSLGAEGEQYF. CDR3 nucleotide sequence: TGCGCCAGCAGCTTGGGGGCAGAAGGAGAGCAGTACTTC.

The chain employs TRBV14 and TRBJ1-6; perhaps TRBD1 as D (6 bases). The germline gives CDR1 SGHDN, CDR2 FVKESK. This CDR3 has 15 residues. Trimming pared 1 base from V and 4 bases from J, leaving 8 bases between. The CDR3 bases are TGTGCCAGCAGCCAAGGGACAGCTTATAATTCACCCCTCCACTTT. The encoded protein is CASSQGTAYNSPLHF.

V gene TRBV5-4 combines with J gene TRBJ1-3; 9 positions match TRBD1. The germline gives CDR1 SGHNT, CDR2 YYREEE (reference sequence). The CDR3 length is 14 residues. The V gene end was trimmed by 3 bases and the J gene end by 4 bases; junction bases not matched to a gene: 2. Written as DNA, the CDR3 is TGTGCCAGCAGCTCCGGGACAGGGGGAAACACCATATATTTT. This codes for CASSSGTGGNTIYF.

The CDR3 spells CAIRTGWETQYF. DNA for the CDR3: TGTGCCATCAGGACGGGTTGGGAGACCCAGTACTTC. V gene TRBV7-9 combines with J gene TRBJ2-5, with D unclear. Trimming removed 10 bases from V and 5 bases from J, with 14 bases in between. This CDR3 comprises 12 residues. Per the germline V gene, CDR1 is SEHNR and CDR2 is FQNEAQ (reference sequence).

CDR3 region: CASSLQGLTPYF. The CDR3, as DNA: TGTGCCAGCAGCTTACAGGGCCTAACTCCGTACTTC. The V call is TRBV7-8, the J call TRBJ2-5, with a tentative D call TRBD1 (5 bases). V gave up 2 bases and J gave up 13 bases, with 14 bases separating them. From germline, CDR1 is SGHVS and CDR2 FQNEAQ. This CDR3 spans 12 amino acids.

V usage is TRBV6-6 and J usage is TRBJ1-1; 11 bases map to TRBD1. V shed 2 bases and J 11 bases; nucleotides not matched to a gene: 1. The CDR3 loop spans 12 amino acids. The germline V gene encodes CDR1 MNHNY and CDR2 SVGAGI (reference sequence). The CDR3 spells CASSYRDRGAFF. The CDR3 DNA reads as TGTGCCAGCAGTTACAGGGACAGGGGGGCTTTCTTT.

This sequence joins TRBV6-5 and TRBJ1-5; TRBD1 is a possible D gene (5 bases). Trimming left V 7 bases short and J 0 bases short, with 13 bases between. The CDR3 consists of 15 residues. From germline, CDR1 is MNHEY and CDR2 SVGAGI. The CDR3 coding sequence is TGTGCCAGCAACACCCGACAGATTAGCAATCAGCCCCAGCATTTT. It translates to CASNTRQISNQPQHF.

The chain is built from TRBV2 and TRBJ2-3, with D unresolved. Germline CDR1 SNHLY, CDR2 FYNNEI. This CDR3 contains 15 residues. Trimming shortened V by 3 bases and J by 1 base, and 11 bases separated the two germline ends. This chain's CDR3 is CASSDPSERTDTQYF. The CDR3 DNA is TGTGCCAGCAGTGACCCCAGCGAGCGCACAGATACGCAGTATTTT.

The chain links TRBV25-1 to TRBJ2-1, with D perhaps matching TRBD2 (7 bases). Trimming cost V 2 bases and J 8 bases, with 10 bases left between them. CDR1 and CDR2 from the germline V gene are MGHDK and SYGVNS. CDR3 length: 13 residues. CDR3 bases: TGTGCCAGCAGTGAAGGGGGGGCCTATGAGCAGTTCTTC. Its translation is CASSEGGAYEQFF.

This clone was detected only a few times. V usage is TRBV19 and J usage is TRBJ1-3; 7 nucleotides match TRBD1. This CDR3 comprises 16 residues. Trimming cost V 7 bases and J 0 bases; bases outside gene matches: 9. Germline V CDR1 and CDR2: LNHDA, SQIVND (reference sequence). The CDR3 bases are TGTGCCAGTACCTCCCCCGACAGGGCCTCTGGAAACACCATATATTTT. Translated, it gives CASTSPDRASGNTIYF.

The CDR3 nucleotides read TGTGCCAGCAGTCTTAGCGGGGGGGCCGGCGAGCAGTACTTC. This translates into CASSLSGGAGEQYF. The chain combines TRBV6-5 with TRBJ2-7, with 11 bases that match TRBD2. J lost 6 bases, V lost 5 bases, and 6 bases had no gene match. The germline gives CDR1 MNHEY, CDR2 SVGAGI. This CDR3 has 14 amino acids.

V usage is TRBV2 and J usage is TRBJ1-6; 10 bases match TRBD1. V shed 5 bases, J shed 10 bases, and the junction held 11 bases outside the gene matches. Per the germline V gene, CDR1 is SNHLY and CDR2 is FYNNEI. The CDR3 runs to 16 residues. The CDR3 sequence: CASSTGTGEGRSPLHF. The CDR3 DNA sequence: TGTGCCAGCAGTACCGGGACAGGGGAGGGAAGGTCACCCCTCCACTTT.

This rearrangement joins TRBV6-5 to TRBJ2-3, with D unresolved. V shed 2 bases and J shed 2 bases, with 8 bases lying between them. Germline V gene lookup returns CDR1 MNHEY and CDR2 SVGAGI. The CDR3 totals 14 residues. The CDR3 sequence is CASSYRRYTDTQYF. The CDR3 DNA reads TGTGCCAGCAGTTACAGGAGATACACAGATACGCAGTATTTT.

V and J are TRBV7-2 and TRBJ1-5; TRBD1 agrees at 9 bases. This CDR3 contains 15 residues. After removal of 5 bases from V and 2 bases from J, the junction contained 4 bases not matched to a gene. Germline V gene lookup returns CDR1 SGHTA and CDR2 FQGNSA. In DNA, the CDR3 is TGTGCCAGCAGCATACAGGGGGCTGGCAATCAGCCCCAGCATTTT. The encoded protein is CASSIQGAGNQPQHF.

The chain uses TRBV6-5 and TRBJ2-5, with D perhaps TRBD1 (5 bases). Trimming shortened V by 0 bases and J by 4 bases, and 15 bases separated the two germline ends. Germline CDR1 is MNHEY and CDR2 is SVGAGI. The CDR3 extends over 16 amino acids. CDR3 residues: CASSYSFQGKTETQYF. CDR3 DNA: TGTGCCAGCAGTTACTCGTTTCAGGGTAAAACAGAGACCCAGTACTTC.

The rearrangement joins TRBV28 to TRBJ2-1; TRBD2 agrees at 14 bases. Germline V gives CDR1 MDHEN, CDR2 SYDVKM. The J segment lost 2 bases and the V segment lost 2 bases, leaving 11 bases of the junction unmatched. CDR3 size: 20 residues. CDR3 nucleotide sequence: TGTGCCAGCAGTTTACCCCTCGGACTAGCGGGGGGCTATCCCTACAATGAGCAGTTCTTC. Its translation: CASSLPLGLAGGYPYNEQFF.

The chain combines TRBV28 with TRBJ2-2, with 10 nucleotides matching TRBD1. V dropped 6 bases and J dropped 6; count of bases not matched to a gene: 13. Germline V gene sequence: CDR1 MDHEN, CDR2 SYDVKM. The CDR3 spans 17 residues. CDR3 loop: CASSPPLGQGKAGELFF. The CDR3 DNA is TGTGCCAGCAGCCCCCCTCTGGGACAGGGGAAGGCCGGGGAGCTGTTTTTT.

The chain uses TRBV18 and TRBJ2-7, with no clear D. This CDR3 contains 12 residues. The germline V and J ends were trimmed by 7 bases and 6 bases, with 13 bases remaining between them. Germline assignment: CDR1 KGHSH and CDR2 LQKENI. CDR3 loop: CASYSSSGEQYF. DNA of the CDR3: TGTGCCAGCTACTCTTCCTCGGGCGAGCAGTACTTC.

The V and J genes are TRBV18 and TRBJ1-3; tentative D call: TRBD1 (5 bases). CDR1 and CDR2 (germline): KGHSH, LQKENI. The germline V and J ends were trimmed by 0 bases and 8 bases, with 11 bases remaining between them. The length of the CDR3 is 14 residues. CDR3 protein: CASSPPGGLDTIYF. The CDR3 bases are TGTGCCAGCTCACCACCCGGGGGTTTGGACACCATATATTTT.